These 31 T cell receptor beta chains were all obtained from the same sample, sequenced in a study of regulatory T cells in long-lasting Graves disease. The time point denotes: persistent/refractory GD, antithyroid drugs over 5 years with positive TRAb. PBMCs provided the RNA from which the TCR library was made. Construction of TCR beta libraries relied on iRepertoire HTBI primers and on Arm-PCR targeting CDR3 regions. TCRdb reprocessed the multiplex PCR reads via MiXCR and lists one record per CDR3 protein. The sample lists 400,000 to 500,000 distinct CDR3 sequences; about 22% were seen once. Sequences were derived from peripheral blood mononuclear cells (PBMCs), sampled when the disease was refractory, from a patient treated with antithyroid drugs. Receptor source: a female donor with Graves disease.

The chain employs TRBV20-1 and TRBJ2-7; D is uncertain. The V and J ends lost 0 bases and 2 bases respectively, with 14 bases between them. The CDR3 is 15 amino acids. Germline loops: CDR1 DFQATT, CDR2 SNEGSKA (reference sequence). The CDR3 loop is CSARDTKYGTYEQYF. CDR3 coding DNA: TGCAGTGCTAGAGACACAAAATATGGCACCTACGAGCAGTACTTC.

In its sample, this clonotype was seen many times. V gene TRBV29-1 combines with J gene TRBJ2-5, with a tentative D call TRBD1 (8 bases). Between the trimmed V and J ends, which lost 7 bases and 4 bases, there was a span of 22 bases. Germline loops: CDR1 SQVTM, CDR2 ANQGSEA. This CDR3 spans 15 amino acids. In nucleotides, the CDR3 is TGCAGCGCCCTACTGAGGACAGGGAGGGGAGAGACCCAGTACTTC. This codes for CSALLRTGRGETQYF.

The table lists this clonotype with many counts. The CDR3 here is CSVEYFPLAGGLETQYF. In nucleotides, the CDR3 is TGCAGCGTTGAGTACTTCCCGCTAGCGGGAGGTTTGGAGACCCAGTACTTC. The chain uses TRBV29-1 and TRBJ2-5, with 11 bases fitting TRBD2. J gave up 5 bases and V 3 bases, and 14 bases lay outside the gene matches. The germline gives CDR1 SQVTM, CDR2 ANQGSEA. There are 17 residues in the CDR3.

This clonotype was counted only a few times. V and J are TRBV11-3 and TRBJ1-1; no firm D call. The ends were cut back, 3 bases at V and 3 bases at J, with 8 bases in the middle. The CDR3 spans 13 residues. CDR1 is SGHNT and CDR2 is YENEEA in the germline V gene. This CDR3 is CASSFALYTEAFF. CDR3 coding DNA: TGTGCCAGCAGCTTCGCCCTGTACACTGAAGCTTTCTTT.

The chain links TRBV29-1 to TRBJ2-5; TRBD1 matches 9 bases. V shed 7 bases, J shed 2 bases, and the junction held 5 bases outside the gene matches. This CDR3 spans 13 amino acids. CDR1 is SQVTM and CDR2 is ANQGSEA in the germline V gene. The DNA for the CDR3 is TGCAGCGCCCTCGGGACAGGGCAAGAGACCCAGTACTTC. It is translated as CSALGTGQETQYF.

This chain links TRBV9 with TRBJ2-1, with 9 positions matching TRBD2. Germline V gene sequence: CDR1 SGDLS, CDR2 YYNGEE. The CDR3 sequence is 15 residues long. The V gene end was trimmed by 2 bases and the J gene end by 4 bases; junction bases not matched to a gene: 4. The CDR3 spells CASSVPSGVYNEQFF. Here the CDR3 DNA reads TGTGCCAGCAGCGTCCCTAGCGGGGTTTACAATGAGCAGTTCTTC.

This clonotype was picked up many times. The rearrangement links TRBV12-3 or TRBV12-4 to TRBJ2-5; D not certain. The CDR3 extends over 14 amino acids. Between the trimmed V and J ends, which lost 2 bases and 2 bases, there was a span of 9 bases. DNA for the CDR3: TGTGCCAGCAGTTTAAAAGTCGTGCAAGAGACCCAGTACTTC. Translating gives CASSLKVVQETQYF.

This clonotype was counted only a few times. The CDR3 reads CSARDRPSPTNEKLFF. For the CDR3, the DNA is TGCAGTGCTAGAGATCGTCCCAGCCCAACTAATGAAAAACTGTTTTTT. The V call is TRBV20-1, the J call TRBJ1-4, with D hard to call. This CDR3 is 16 amino acids long. Germline CDR1 reads DFQATT; CDR2 reads SNEGSKA (reference sequence). With 0 bases removed from V and 0 bases from J, the gap between germline ends came to 11 bases.

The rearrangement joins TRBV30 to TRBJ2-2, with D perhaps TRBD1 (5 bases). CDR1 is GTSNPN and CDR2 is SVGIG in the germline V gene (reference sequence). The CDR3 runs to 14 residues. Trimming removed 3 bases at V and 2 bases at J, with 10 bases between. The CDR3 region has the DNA TGTGCCTGGAGACACAGGTCAAACACCGGGGAGCTGTTTTTT. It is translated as CAWRHRSNTGELFF.

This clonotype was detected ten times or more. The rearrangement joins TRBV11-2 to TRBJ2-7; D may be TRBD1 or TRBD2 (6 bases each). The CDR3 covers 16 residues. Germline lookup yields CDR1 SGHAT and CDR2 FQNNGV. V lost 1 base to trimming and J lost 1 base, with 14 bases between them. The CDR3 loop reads CASSLAAEGTSYEQYF. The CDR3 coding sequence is TGTGCCAGCAGCTTAGCAGCGGAGGGGACATCCTACGAGCAGTACTTC.

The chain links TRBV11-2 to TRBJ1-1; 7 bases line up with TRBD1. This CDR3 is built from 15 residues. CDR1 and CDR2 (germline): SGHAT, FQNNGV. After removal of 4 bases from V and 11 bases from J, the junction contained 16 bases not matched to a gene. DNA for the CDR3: TGTGCCAGCAGCTCGGGACAGATTGGAGCGAATGGTGCTTTCTTT. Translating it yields CASSSGQIGANGAFF.

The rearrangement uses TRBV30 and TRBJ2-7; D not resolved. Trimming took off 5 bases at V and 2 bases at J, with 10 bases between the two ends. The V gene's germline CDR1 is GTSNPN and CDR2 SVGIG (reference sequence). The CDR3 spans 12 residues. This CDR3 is CAWSGQPYEQYF. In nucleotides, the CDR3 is TGTGCCTGGTCTGGGCAGCCCTACGAGCAGTACTTC. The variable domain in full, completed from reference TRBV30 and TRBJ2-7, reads SQTIHQWPATLVQPVGSPLSLECTVEGTSNPNLYWYRQAAGRGLQLLFYSVGIGQISSEVPQNLSASRPQDRQFILSSKKLLLSDSGFYLCAWSGQPYEQYFGPGTRLTVT.

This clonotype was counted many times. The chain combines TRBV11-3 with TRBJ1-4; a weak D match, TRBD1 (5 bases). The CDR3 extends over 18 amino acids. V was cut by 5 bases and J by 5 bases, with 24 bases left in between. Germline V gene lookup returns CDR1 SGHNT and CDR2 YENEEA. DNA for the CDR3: TGTGCCAGCAGCAACTCCTTAAGTATGCAGGGCGGAAATGAAAAACTGTTTTTT. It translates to CASSNSLSMQGGNEKLFF.

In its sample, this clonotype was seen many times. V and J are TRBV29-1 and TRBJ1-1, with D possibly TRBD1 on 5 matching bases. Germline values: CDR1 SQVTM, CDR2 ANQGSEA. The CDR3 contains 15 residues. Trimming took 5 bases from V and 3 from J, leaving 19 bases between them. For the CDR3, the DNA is TGCAGCGTTAGTCGCTGGCCCGCGACAGACACTGAAGCTTTCTTT. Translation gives CSVSRWPATDTEAFF.

The CDR3 DNA sequence: TGTGCCAGCTCGTACTCTAATGAAAAACTGTTTTTT. It codes for CASSYSNEKLFF. J is TRBJ1-4 and V is TRBV18; D remains ambiguous. CDR1 is KGHSH, CDR2 LQKENI, per germline. The CDR3 is made up of 12 amino acids. Trimming removed 6 bases at V and 3 bases at J, with 5 bases between.

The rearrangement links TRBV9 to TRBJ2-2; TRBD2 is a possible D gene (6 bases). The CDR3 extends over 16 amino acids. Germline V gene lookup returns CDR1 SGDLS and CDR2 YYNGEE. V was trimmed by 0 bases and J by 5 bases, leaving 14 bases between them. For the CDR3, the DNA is TGTGCCAGCAGCGTAGGAGGAGGGGTGGGAACCGGGGAGCTGTTTTTT. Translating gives CASSVGGGVGTGELFF.

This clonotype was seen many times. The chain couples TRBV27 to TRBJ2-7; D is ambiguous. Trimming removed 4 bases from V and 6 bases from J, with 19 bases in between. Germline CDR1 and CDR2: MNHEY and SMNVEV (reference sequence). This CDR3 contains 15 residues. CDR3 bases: TGTGCCAGCAGTTATTCCGCCGCCAGCTCGGGCGAGCAGTACTTC. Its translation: CASSYSAASSGEQYF.

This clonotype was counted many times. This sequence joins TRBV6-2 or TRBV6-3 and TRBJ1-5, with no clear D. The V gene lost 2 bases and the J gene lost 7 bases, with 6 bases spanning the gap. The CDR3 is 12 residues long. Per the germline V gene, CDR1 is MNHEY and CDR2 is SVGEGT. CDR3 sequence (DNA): TGTGCCAGCAGTTACATGGGGCAGCCCCAGCATTTT. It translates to CASSYMGQPQHF.

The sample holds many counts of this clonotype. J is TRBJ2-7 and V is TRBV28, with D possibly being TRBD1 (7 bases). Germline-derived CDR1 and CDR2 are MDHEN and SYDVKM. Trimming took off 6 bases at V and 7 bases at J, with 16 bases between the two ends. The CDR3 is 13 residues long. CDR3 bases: TGTGCCAGCAGCCTGGGACAGACTAGTGAGCAGTACTTC. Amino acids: CASSLGQTSEQYF.

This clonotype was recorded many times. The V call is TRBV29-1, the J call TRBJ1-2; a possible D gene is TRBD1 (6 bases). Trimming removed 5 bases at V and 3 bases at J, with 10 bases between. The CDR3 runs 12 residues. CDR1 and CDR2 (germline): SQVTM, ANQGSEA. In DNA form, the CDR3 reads TGCAGCGTTACAGGGCGTGACTATGGCTACACCTTC. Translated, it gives CSVTGRDYGYTF. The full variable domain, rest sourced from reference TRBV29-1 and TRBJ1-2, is SAVISQKPSRDICQRGTSLTIQCQVDSQVTMMFWYRQQPGQSLTLIATANQGSEATYESGFVIDKFPISRPNLTFSTLTVSNMSPEDSSIYLCSVTGRDYGYTFGSGTRLTVV.

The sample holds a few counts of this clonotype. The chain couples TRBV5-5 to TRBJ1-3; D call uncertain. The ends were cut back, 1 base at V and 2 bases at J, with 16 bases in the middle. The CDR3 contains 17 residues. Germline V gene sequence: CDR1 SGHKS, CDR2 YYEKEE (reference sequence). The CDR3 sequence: CASSLFGGSSTGNTIYF. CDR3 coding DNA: TGTGCCAGCAGCTTGTTCGGCGGCAGCTCAACTGGAAACACCATATATTTT.

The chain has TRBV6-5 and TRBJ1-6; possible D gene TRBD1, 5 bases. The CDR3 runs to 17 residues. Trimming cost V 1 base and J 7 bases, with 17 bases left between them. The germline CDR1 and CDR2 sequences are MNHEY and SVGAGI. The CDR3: CASSYYGGDGQNSPLHF. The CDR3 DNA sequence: TGTGCCAGCAGTTACTACGGCGGGGACGGTCAGAATTCACCCCTCCACTTT.

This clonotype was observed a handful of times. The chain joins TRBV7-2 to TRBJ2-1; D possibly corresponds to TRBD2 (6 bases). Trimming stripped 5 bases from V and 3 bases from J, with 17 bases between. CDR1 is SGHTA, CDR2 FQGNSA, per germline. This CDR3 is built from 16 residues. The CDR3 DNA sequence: TGTGCCAGCAGCGCCTCCGGAGGGACGGACTACAATGAGCAGTTCTTC. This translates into CASSASGGTDYNEQFF.

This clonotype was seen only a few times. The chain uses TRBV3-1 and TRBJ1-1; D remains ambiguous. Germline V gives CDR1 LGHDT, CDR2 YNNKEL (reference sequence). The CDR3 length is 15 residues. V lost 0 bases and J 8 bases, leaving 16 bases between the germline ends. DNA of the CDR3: TGTGCCAGCAGCCAAGAGATGGCCAGCAGCCACGAAGCTTTCTTT. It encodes CASSQEMASSHEAFF.

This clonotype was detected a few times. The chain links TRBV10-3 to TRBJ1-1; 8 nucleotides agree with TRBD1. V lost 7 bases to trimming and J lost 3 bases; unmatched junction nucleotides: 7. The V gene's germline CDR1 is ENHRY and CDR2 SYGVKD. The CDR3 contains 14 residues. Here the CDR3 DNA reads TGTGCCATCACCAGACAGGGGCGGGACACTGAAGCTTTCTTT. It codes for CAITRQGRDTEAFF.

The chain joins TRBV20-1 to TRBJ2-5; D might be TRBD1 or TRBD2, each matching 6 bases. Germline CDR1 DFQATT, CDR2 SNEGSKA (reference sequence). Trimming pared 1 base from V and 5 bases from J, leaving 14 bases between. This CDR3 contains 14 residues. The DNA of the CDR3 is TGCAGTGCTAGAGTCGTGGGGGGCGTCGAGACCCAGTACTTC. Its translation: CSARVVGGVETQYF.

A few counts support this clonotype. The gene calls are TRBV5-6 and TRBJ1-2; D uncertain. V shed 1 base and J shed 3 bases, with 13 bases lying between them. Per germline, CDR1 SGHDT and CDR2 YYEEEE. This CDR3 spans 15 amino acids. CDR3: CASSLNAGGYYGYTF. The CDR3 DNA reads TGTGCCAGCAGCTTGAACGCAGGCGGCTACTATGGCTACACCTTC.

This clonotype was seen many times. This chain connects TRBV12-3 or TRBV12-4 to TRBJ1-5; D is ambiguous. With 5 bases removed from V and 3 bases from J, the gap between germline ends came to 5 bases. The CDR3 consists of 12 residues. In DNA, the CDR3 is TGTGCCAGCAGTCGGCCCAATCAGCCCCAGCATTTT. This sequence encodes CASSRPNQPQHF.

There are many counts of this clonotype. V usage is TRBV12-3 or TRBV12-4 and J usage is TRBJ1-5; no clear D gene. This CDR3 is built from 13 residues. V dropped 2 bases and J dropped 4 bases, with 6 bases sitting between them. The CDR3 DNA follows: TGTGCCAGCAGTTTATCCCGGAATCAGCCCCAGCATTTT. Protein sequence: CASSLSRNQPQHF.

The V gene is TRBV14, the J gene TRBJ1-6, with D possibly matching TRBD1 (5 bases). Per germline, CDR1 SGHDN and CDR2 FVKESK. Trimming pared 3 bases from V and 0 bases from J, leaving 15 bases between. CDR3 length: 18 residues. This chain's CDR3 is CASSHRDGLSSYNSPLHF. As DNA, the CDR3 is TGTGCCAGCAGCCACCGGGACGGCTTAAGCTCCTATAATTCACCCCTCCACTTT.

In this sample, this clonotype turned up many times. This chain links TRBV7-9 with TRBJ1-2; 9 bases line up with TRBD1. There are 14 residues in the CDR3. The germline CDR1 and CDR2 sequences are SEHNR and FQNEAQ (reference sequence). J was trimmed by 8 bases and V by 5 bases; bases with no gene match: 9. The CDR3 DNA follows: TGTGCCAGCAGCGCAACCGGGACAGGGAAGGGCTACACCTTC. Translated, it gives CASSATGTGKGYTF.